The 10 T cell receptor beta chains listed next were all sequenced from one sample in a study of blood T cell repertoires in COVID-19. This table comes from immunoSEQ multiplex PCR, and its TCRdb copy is limited to in-frame clones, with some not included. The repertoire holds about 180,000 clones, with 80% to 90% as singletons. Material: peripheral blood. The receptors derive from a man aged 60 to 69 with acute or convalescent COVID-19.

This clone has more than one count but fewer than ten. V gene TRBV4-2 combines with J gene TRBJ1-2; tentatively, D is TRBD1 (6 bases). The germline CDR1 and CDR2 sequences are LGHNA and YNFKEQ. The CDR3 spans 16 residues. The V gene lost 0 bases and the J gene lost 4 bases, with 15 bases spanning the gap. CDR3 coding DNA: TGTGCCAGCAGCCAAGATAGGGGGGGGCAAGTCTATGGCTACACCTTC. Translation gives CASSQDRGGQVYGYTF.

Only one count was recorded for this clone. The chain combines TRBV27 with TRBJ2-7; 11 bases line up with TRBD1. The CDR3 has 14 amino acids. Germline V gives CDR1 MNHEY, CDR2 SMNVEV (reference sequence). V shed 2 bases and J 11 bases; nucleotides not matched to a gene: 8. The CDR3 loop reads CASSLGTGGRREYF. The CDR3 DNA follows: TGTGCCAGCAGTTTAGGGACAGGGGGTCGTCGAGAGTACTTC.

This clone has just one count. V is TRBV28 and J is TRBJ2-3; the match to TRBD2 covers 9 bases. Trimming cost V 5 bases and J 6 bases; bases outside gene matches: 18. CDR3 length: 18 amino acids. CDR1 is MDHEN and CDR2 is SYDVKM in the germline V gene. CDR3 sequence (DNA): TGTGCCAGCAGTGTAAACCCCTCAGCGGGAGGCATGGAGGATACGCAGTATTTT. Residues: CASSVNPSAGGMEDTQYF. Based on the CDR3 plus reference TRBV28 and TRBJ2-3, the full variable domain is DVKVTQSSRYLVKRTGEKVFLECVQDMDHENMFWYRQDPGLGLRLIYFSYDVKMKEKGDIPEGYSVSREKKERFSLILESASTNQTSMYLCASSVNPSAGGMEDTQYFGPGTRLTVL.

This chain uses TRBV6-2 or TRBV6-3 with TRBJ1-5, with D possibly TRBD1 on 6 matching bases. The V and J ends lost 6 bases and 0 bases respectively, with 15 bases between them. Per the germline V gene, CDR1 is MNHEY and CDR2 is SVGEGT. The CDR3 runs 16 residues. CDR3 sequence reads: CASSPGGQYSNQPQHF. The CDR3 coding sequence is TGTGCCAGCAGCCCGGGGGGGCAATATAGCAATCAGCCCCAGCATTTT.

V gene TRBV2 combines with J gene TRBJ1-2; maybe TRBD1 (6 bases). Germline CDR1 and CDR2: SNHLY and FYNNEI. Trimming left V 6 bases short and J 8 bases short, with 10 bases between. The CDR3 has 11 residues. Written as DNA, the CDR3 is TGTGCCAGCAGACAGGGTGACGGCTACACCTTC. The encoded protein is CASRQGDGYTF.

This clone was observed once. The CDR3 here is CSGGQLGYEQYF. CDR3 bases: TGCAGCGGTGGACAGTTGGGTTACGAGCAGTACTTC. The J gene is TRBJ2-7, the V gene TRBV29-1, with D maybe TRBD1 (6 bases). V shed 7 bases and J shed 4 bases, with 14 bases lying between them. This CDR3 spans 12 amino acids. CDR1 is SQVTM, CDR2 ANQGSEA, per germline.

V usage is TRBV12-3 or TRBV12-4 and J usage is TRBJ2-1; weak D call: TRBD2 (6 bases). V was trimmed by 5 bases and J by 12 bases, leaving 14 bases between them. CDR3 size: 12 residues. CDR3 amino acids: CASSKAGLGQFF. For the CDR3, the DNA is TGTGCCAGCAGTAAGGCGGGATTAGGGCAGTTCTTC.

The CDR3 loop reads CASLGLADLSTDTQYF. CDR3 nucleotides: TGTGCCAGCTTGGGACTAGCGGATCTAAGCACAGATACGCAGTATTTT. This chain uses TRBV18 with TRBJ2-3, with TRBD2 identical over 11 bases. V trimming: 7 bases; J trimming: 0 bases; junction bases outside the gene matches: 6. Germline CDR1 KGHSH, CDR2 LQKENI. The CDR3 spans 16 residues.

This sequence joins TRBV12-5 and TRBJ1-5, with D unclear. Deletions cut 1 base from V and 0 bases from J, with 7 bases between. CDR1 LGHNT and CDR2 FRNRAP come from the germline V gene. CDR3 size: 15 residues. The CDR3 DNA reads TGTGCTAGTGGTTTGGGCGGTACTAGCAATCAGCCCCAGCATTTT. Amino acids: CASGLGGTSNQPQHF.

The rearrangement links TRBV7-2 to TRBJ2-3; TRBD2 might be the D (6 bases). The length of the CDR3 is 15 residues. V lost 9 bases and J 6 bases, leaving 22 bases between the germline ends. Germline loops: CDR1 SGHTA, CDR2 FQGNSA. The CDR3 DNA sequence: TGTGCCAGGGACCGGATGCGGGATTTATCTGATACGCAGTATTTT. This translates into CARDRMRDLSDTQYF.